A single sample gave rise to the 10 T cell receptor beta chains below, sequenced in a study of T-cell memory formation after mild COVID-19. TCRdb re-called the 5' RACE reads through MiXCR, storing one row per CDR3 protein. The sample includes 350,000 to 550,000 distinct CDR3 sequences, about a sixth of them seen just once. Sample: PBMCs or a T cell subset sorted from them (not recorded which). These receptors were obtained from a man younger than 35 who had mild COVID-19 (a few samples of this study predate the infection). Cell type and time point are not known.

The chain employs TRBV9 and TRBJ2-1, with TRBD1 matching over 7 bases. In germline, CDR1 is SGDLS, CDR2 YYNGEE. The CDR3 runs to 14 residues. After removal of 7 bases from V and 7 bases from J, the junction contained 11 bases not matched to a gene. CDR3 DNA sequence: TGTGCCAGCGGGAAGCGAGAGGGGGCAAATGAGCAGTTCTTC. Translation: CASGKREGANEQFF.

This clonotype appeared a few times. This chain connects TRBV11-2 to TRBJ2-2; D might be TRBD1 (5 bases). Germline V CDR1 and CDR2: SGHAT, FQNNGV. The V and J ends lost 2 bases and 3 bases respectively, with 16 bases between them. The CDR3 is 17 residues long. The CDR3 sequence: CASSLRLGQGYTGELFF. The CDR3 coding sequence is TGTGCCAGCAGCTTAAGGTTGGGCCAGGGTTACACCGGGGAGCTGTTTTTT.

This chain joins TRBV12-5 and TRBJ2-5, with D possibly being TRBD2 (6 bases). The germline CDR1 and CDR2 sequences are LGHNT and FRNRAP. Trimming pared 0 bases from V and 5 bases from J, leaving 22 bases between. CDR3 length: 18 amino acids. This CDR3 reads CASGLVDAGRLSGETQYF. The CDR3 DNA is TGTGCTAGTGGTTTGGTTGATGCGGGCCGACTAAGCGGGGAGACCCAGTACTTC.

The rearrangement joins TRBV20-1 to TRBJ1-1; no clear D. Trimming removed 1 base from V and 4 bases from J, with 4 bases in between. This CDR3 comprises 11 residues. CDR1 and CDR2 (germline): DFQATT, SNEGSKA (reference sequence). CDR3 sequence: CSARALTEAFF. As DNA, the CDR3 is TGCAGTGCTAGAGCTCTCACTGAAGCTTTCTTT.

In this sample, this clonotype turned up a few times. CDR3 loop: CASSEAQTGEDYGYTF. CDR3 nucleotide sequence: TGTGCCAGCAGTGAAGCCCAGACAGGGGAAGACTATGGCTACACCTTC. The chain uses TRBV2 and TRBJ1-2; TRBD1 matches at 8 bases. V lost 0 bases, J lost 3 bases, and 6 bases stayed unmatched. Germline CDR1 is SNHLY and CDR2 is FYNNEI. This CDR3 spans 16 amino acids.

The chain has TRBV15 and TRBJ2-5, with 8 bases matching TRBD1. The CDR3 covers 13 residues. CDR1 is LNHNV and CDR2 is YYDKDF in the germline V gene (reference sequence). V lost 4 bases to trimming and J lost 7 bases; unmatched junction nucleotides: 5. The CDR3 region has the DNA TGTGCCACCAGCACGGACAGGGAAACGACCCAGTACTTC. It codes for CATSTDRETTQYF.

The V and J genes are TRBV12-3 or TRBV12-4 and TRBJ2-2, with 7 positions matching TRBD2. This CDR3 comprises 13 residues. Trimming at V came to 3 bases and at J to 7 bases, leaving 2 bases not matched to a gene. This chain's CDR3 is CASSFGRGGELFF. CDR3 DNA sequence: TGTGCCAGCAGTTTTGGGAGGGGCGGGGAGCTGTTTTTT.

The chain is built from TRBV5-1 and TRBJ1-2; the match to TRBD1 covers 9 bases. This CDR3 spans 17 amino acids. With V trimmed by 0 bases and J by 3 bases, 9 bases remained unmatched. Germline V CDR1 and CDR2: SGHRS, YFSETQ. CDR3 loop: CASSLASGTGNYYGYTF. The CDR3 nucleotides read TGCGCCAGCAGCTTGGCGTCCGGGACAGGGAACTACTATGGCTACACCTTC.

The rearrangement joins TRBV4-2 to TRBJ1-4, with 11 nucleotides matching TRBD1. Trimming at V came to 1 base and at J to 7 bases, leaving 11 bases not matched to a gene. CDR1 and CDR2 (germline): LGHNA, YNFKEQ. The CDR3 extends over 18 amino acids. CDR3 nucleotides: TGTGCCAGCAGCCAAGTGTTTGGGACAGGGGGGATTGGTGAAAAACTGTTTTTT. Protein: CASSQVFGTGGIGEKLFF.

This clonotype has only a few counts. This chain links TRBV6-6 with TRBJ1-4; D uncertain. The V gene lost 2 bases and the J gene lost 4 bases, with 5 bases spanning the gap. Germline CDR1 and CDR2: MNHNY and SVGAGI (reference sequence). The CDR3 totals 13 residues. The CDR3 DNA reads TGTGCCAGCAGTTACCGCAGTAATGAAAAACTGTTTTTT. This encodes CASSYRSNEKLFF.